This is a list of T cell receptor beta chains from one sample in a study of identical twins. TCRdb reprocessed the 5' RACE reads via MiXCR and lists one record per CDR3 protein. The sample yields some 1,600,000 distinct CDR3 sequences, more than 30% seen once. The sequencing input was cord blood. All receptors come from a newborn girl in good health. Each CDR3 is given without its conserved first and last residue.

V,CDR3
TRBV2,ASQGGYGYT
TRBV20-1,SANKPSSYNEQF
TRBV6-2/TRBV6-3,ASSSRPYNEQF
TRBV6-6,ASSYPEEAYNEQY
TRBV7-9,ASSPDGGYEQY
TRBV5-1,ASSFSGPAEQF
TRBV20-1,SARDSGARYQETQF
TRBV5-6,ASSLGETGGSKPQH
TRBV29-1,SVDNLWDRGSYGYT
TRBV24-1,ATSAHSLAGERETQY
TRBV27,ASNLKGPIKKGYNEQF